Sequencing of this T cell receptor (beta chain) was carried out in a study of CD8+ T cells in alopecia areata. Noted treatment: oral pan-JAK inhibitor, 5-10 mg twice daily. Lesional scalp punch biopsies and peripheral blood came from alopecia areata patients. Following RNA extraction, reverse transcription yielded cDNA that acted as the sequencing template. Using immunoSEQ multiplex PCR, the repertoire was profiled, and TCRdb retains in-frame clones only, with some absent. The sample contains under 350,000 clones, 58% of which appear only once. The CDR3 consists of 17 residues. Germline trimming cut 2 bases from V and 2 bases from J; bases unmatched to any gene: 10. CDR1 and CDR2 from the germline V gene are SGHRS and YFSETQ.

This TCR was recovered from a human donor with alopecia areata. The rearrangement links TRBV5-1 to TRBJ1-5; 7 nucleotides match TRBD1. The starting material was CD4+ T cells sorted from blood, obtained at week 24, from a patient treated with tofacitinib. The chain's CDR3 is CASSFDPVTGGNQPQHF. The CDR3 DNA reads as TGCGCCAGCAGCTTTGACCCCGTAACAGGGGGCAATCAGCCCCAGCATTTT.